This TCR beta chain was sequenced in a study of T cells after yellow fever vaccination (dated by TCRdb to about 2019). Study-wide context: Libraries from fractions with low cell numbers were prepared with the SMART-Seq v4 Ultra Low Input RNA kit. The cohort comprised two healthy male donors, one aged 18 to 30 and one aged 30 to 40 years. Blood was drawn at multiple timepoints before and after primary and secondary immunization, with bulk PBMC replicates and cell subsets isolated. To follow T-cell clones before and after both primary and booster YFV17D yellow fever vaccination, bulk TCR alpha and beta repertoires underwent longitudinal sequencing.

Points the paper makes about the study in general: Most clones expanded after primary vaccination were re-detected after the booster (around 96% of CD4 and roughly 85% of CD8), suggesting broad memory maintenance. Compared with the primary T-cell response, the secondary T-cell response was faster but weaker, reaching its peak on day 5 rather than on day 15. A small share of clonotypes was detected in both CD4 and CD8 compartments, with the overlap likely arising from convergent recombination. Because only a couple of donors were included in the study, the extent to which the findings can be generalized is limited. FACS-sorted repertoires could contain abundant contaminating clonotypes from the bulk population, so computational filtering was required.

The instrument was an Illumina NovaSeq 6000. Synthesis of TCR cDNA relied on 5'RACE template switching, a step that introduced a universal primer site along with unique molecular identifiers. Priming of cDNA synthesis was performed from both the TCR alpha and TCR beta constant segments. Library amplification used two PCR steps, and the second PCR step added sample barcodes and sequencing adapters. Sequencing of the libraries was done on either Illumina HiSeq 2500 (2x100 bp) or NovaSeq (2x150 bp). For the original study's pipeline: MIGEC was used to demultiplex reads and collapse the reads into UMI consensus sequences, and MiXCR was used for V(D)J alignment. Clonotypes responding to the vaccine were identified with edgeR on replicate PBMC samples, with the criteria of FDR below 0.01 and a log2 fold change above 5 up to day 15. Bulk clonotypes were assigned CD4 or CD8 identity according to which sequenced CD4 or CD8 repertoire held them at higher abundance. The public sequencing data were trimmed at Q25 with fastp and processed into clonotypes with MiXCR by TCRdb, which kept only in-frame beta chains. Under each unique CDR3 protein, matching rows form one entry showing the most common genes and DNA. TCRdb assigned the V and J calls; the authors' analysis was not used. The sample includes a few hundred thousand distinct CDR3 sequences, with almost 4% observed a single time. The leading ten clones occupy less than 25% of the sample.

CDR1 and CDR2, looked up from the germline V gene, are SGHTA and FQGNSA. Reading from cysteine to phenylalanine, the CDR3 counts 14 amino acids. The CDR3 DNA has 42 bases and is translated from base 1. V is clipped by 6 bases and J by 8 bases, and the sequence between their germline boundaries is 19 bases long. The treatment or condition label on this specimen signifies: live attenuated yellow fever vaccine strain. At every blood-draw timepoint, two biological replicates of bulk PBMCs were collected. PBMCs were isolated from peripheral blood using a standard Ficoll-Paque protocol. TriZol was used to extract RNA from bulk PBMCs, CD4 and CD8 fractions, and dextramer-positive and dextramer-negative fractions. This clonotype was observed a handful of times. No antigen is known for it. Base qualities were left out, and no much larger clone turns up one base away.

Sequenced material: PBMCs, taken 5 days after the yellow fever booster vaccination. The TCR sequence derives from a man between 18 and 29 years old who received the YFV17D yellow fever vaccine. The rearrangement combines TRBV7-2 with TRBJ1-2, with TRBD1 as a weak D call on 6 bases. The DNA sequence follows: TGTGCCAGCAGACCCGGACAGCGTCTAGGGGGCTACACCTTC. Translated, it gives CASRPGQRLGGYTF.